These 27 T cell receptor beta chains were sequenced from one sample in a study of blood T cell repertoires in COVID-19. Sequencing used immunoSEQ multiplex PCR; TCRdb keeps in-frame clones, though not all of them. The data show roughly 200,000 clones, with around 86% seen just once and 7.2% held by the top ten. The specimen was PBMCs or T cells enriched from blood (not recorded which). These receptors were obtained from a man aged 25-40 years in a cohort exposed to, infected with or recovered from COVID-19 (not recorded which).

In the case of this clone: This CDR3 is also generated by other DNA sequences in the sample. CDR3 region: CASSRGGETQYF. CDR3 in DNA: TGTGCCAGCAGCAGGGGGGGGGAGACCCAGTACTTC. The rearrangement uses TRBV7-2 and TRBJ2-5; a weak D match, TRBD2 (7 bases). This CDR3 comprises 12 residues. Looked up from germline, CDR1 is SGHTA and CDR2 is FQGNSA. The V gene lost 5 bases and the J gene lost 5 bases, with 9 bases spanning the gap.

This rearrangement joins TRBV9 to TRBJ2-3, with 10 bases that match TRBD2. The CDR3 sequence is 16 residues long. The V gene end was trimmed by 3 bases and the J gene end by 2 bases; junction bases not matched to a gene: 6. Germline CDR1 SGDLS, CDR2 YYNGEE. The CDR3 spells CASSERLAGPTDTQYF. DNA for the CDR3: TGTGCCAGCAGCGAGCGACTAGCGGGTCCCACAGATACGCAGTATTTT.

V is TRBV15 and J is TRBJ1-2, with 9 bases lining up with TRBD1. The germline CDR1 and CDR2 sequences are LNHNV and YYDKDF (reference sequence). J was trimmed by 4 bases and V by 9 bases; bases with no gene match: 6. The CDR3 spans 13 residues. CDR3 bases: TGTGCCACAAGAACAGGGGGCATCTATGGCTACACCTTC. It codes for CATRTGGIYGYTF. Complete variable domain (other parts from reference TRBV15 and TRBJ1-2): DAMVIQNPRYQVTQFGKPVTLSCSQTLNHNVMYWYQQKSSQAPKLLFHYYDKDFNNEADTPDNFQSRRPNTSFCFLDIRSPGLGDTAMYLCATRTGGIYGYTFGSGTRLTVV.

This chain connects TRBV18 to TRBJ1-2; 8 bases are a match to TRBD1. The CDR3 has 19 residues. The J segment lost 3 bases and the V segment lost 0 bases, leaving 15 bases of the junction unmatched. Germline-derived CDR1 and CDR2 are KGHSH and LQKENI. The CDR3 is CASSPPVGRGPIFYYGYTF. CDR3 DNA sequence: TGTGCCAGCTCACCACCGGTGGGCAGGGGGCCGATCTTTTACTATGGCTACACCTTC.

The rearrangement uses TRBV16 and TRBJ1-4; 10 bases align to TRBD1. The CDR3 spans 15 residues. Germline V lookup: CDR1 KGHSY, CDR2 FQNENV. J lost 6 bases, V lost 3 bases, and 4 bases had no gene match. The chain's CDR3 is CASSQQGQGDEKLFF. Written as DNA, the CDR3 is TGTGCCAGCAGCCAGCAAGGACAGGGGGATGAAAAACTGTTTTTT.

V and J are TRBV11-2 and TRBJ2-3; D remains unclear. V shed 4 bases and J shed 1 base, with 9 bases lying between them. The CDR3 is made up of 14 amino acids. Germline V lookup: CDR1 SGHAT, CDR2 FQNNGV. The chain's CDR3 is CASSSRRGTDTQYF. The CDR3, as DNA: TGTGCCAGCAGCTCTCGGAGAGGCACAGATACGCAGTATTTT. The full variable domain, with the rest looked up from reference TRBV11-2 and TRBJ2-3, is EAGVAQSPRYKIIEKRQSVAFWCNPISGHATLYWYQQILGQGPKLLIQFQNNGVVDDSQLPKDRFSAERLKGVDSTLKIQPAKLEDSAVYLCASSSRRGTDTQYFGPGTRLTVL.

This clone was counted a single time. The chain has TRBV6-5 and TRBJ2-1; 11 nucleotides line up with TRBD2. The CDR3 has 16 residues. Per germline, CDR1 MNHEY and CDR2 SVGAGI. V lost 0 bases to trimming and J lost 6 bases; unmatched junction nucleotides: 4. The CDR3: CASSYSIAGGPNEQFF. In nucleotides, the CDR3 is TGTGCCAGCAGTTACTCGATAGCGGGAGGGCCCAATGAGCAGTTCTTC.

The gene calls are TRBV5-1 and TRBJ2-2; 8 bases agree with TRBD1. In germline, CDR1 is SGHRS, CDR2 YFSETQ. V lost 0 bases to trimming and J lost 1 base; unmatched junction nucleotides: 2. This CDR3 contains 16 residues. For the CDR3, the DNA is TGCGCCAGCAGCTTGGGAGGGACAGGGAACACCGGGGAGCTGTTTTTT. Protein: CASSLGGTGNTGELFF.

This CDR3 is CASSLRLFGYTF. Here the CDR3 DNA reads TGTGCCAGCAGTTTGAGACTCTTCGGCTACACCTTC. The chain carries TRBV28 and TRBJ1-2; no reliable D call. Germline values: CDR1 MDHEN, CDR2 SYDVKM. The CDR3 has 12 residues. Trimming shortened V by 3 bases and J by 8 bases, and 10 bases separated the two germline ends.

As DNA, the CDR3 is TGTGCCAGCAGCCCAACCGGGACTAGCTTCGAGACCCAGTACTTC. The encoded protein is CASSPTGTSFETQYF. The chain carries TRBV11-2 and TRBJ2-5; 9 nucleotides match TRBD2. The V gene's germline CDR1 is SGHAT and CDR2 FQNNGV. The CDR3 covers 15 residues. V gave up 5 bases and J gave up 5 bases; unmatched junction bases: 9. Variable domain in full (rest from reference TRBV11-2 and TRBJ2-5): EAGVAQSPRYKIIEKRQSVAFWCNPISGHATLYWYQQILGQGPKLLIQFQNNGVVDDSQLPKDRFSAERLKGVDSTLKIQPAKLEDSAVYLCASSPTGTSFETQYFGPGTRLLVL.

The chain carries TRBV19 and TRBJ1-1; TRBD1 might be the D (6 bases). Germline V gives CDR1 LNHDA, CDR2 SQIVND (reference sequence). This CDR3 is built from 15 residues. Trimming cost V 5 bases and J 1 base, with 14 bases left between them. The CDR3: CASSGNRAPNTEAFF. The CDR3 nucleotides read TGTGCCAGTAGTGGAAACAGGGCCCCGAACACTGAAGCTTTCTTT.

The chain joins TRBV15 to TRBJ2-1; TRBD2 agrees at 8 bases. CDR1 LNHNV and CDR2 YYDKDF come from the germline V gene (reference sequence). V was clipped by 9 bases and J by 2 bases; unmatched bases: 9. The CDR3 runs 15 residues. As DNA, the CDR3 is TGTGCCACACTGGGGCCAGCGGGAGCCTACAATGAGCAGTTCTTC. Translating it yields CATLGPAGAYNEQFF.

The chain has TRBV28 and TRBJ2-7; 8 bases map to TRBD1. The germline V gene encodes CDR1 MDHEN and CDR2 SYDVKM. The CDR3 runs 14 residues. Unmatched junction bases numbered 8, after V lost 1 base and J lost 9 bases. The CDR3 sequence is CASSLLGTGGWQYF. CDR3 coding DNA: TGTGCCAGCAGTTTATTGGGGACAGGTGGGTGGCAGTACTTC.

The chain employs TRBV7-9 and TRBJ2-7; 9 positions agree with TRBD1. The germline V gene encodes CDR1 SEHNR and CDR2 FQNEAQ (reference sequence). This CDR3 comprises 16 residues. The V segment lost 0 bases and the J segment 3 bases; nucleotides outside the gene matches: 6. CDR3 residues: CASSLARTGDLYEQYF. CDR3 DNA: TGTGCCAGCAGCTTAGCGAGGACAGGGGATCTCTACGAGCAGTACTTC.

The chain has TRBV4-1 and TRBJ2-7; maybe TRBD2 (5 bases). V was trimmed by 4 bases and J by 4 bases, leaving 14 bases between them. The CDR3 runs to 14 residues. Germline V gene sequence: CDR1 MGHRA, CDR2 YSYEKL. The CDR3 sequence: CASSPIPERYEQYF. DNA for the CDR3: TGCGCCAGCAGCCCAATCCCGGAGCGGTACGAGCAGTACTTC.

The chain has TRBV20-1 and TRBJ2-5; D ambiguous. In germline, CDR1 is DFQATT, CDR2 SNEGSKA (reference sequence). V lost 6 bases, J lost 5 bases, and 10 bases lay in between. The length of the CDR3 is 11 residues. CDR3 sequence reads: CSAASGETQYF. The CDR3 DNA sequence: TGCAGTGCCGCCTCCGGGGAGACCCAGTACTTC.

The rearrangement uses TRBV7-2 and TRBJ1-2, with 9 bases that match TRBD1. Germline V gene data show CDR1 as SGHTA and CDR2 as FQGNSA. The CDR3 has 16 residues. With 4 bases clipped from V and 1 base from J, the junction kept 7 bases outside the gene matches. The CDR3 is CASSSRTGQGNYGYTF. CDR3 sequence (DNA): TGTGCCAGCAGCTCGAGAACGGGACAGGGTAACTATGGCTACACCTTC.

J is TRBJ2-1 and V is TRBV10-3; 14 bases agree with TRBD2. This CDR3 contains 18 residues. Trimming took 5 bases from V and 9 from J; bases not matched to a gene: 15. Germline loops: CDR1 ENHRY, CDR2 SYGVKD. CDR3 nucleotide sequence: TGTGCCATCAGTCGGACTAGCGGGAGGATTATAGTTCGTGGTGAGCAGTTCTTC. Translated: CAISRTSGRIIVRGEQFF.

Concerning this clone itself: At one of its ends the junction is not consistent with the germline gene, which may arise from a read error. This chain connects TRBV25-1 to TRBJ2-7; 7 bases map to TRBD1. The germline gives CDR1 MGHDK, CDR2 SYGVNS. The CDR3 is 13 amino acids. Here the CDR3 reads CANSGDSSYEQYF. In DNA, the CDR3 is TGTGCCAACAGTGGGGACAGCTCCTACGAGCAGTACTTC.

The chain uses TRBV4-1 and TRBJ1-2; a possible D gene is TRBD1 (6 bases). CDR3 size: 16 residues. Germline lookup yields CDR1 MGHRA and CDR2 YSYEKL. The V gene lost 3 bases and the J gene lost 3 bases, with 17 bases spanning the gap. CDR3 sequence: CASSQTPGERYYGYTF. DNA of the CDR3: TGCGCCAGCAGCCAGACCCCAGGGGAGAGGTACTATGGCTACACCTTC.

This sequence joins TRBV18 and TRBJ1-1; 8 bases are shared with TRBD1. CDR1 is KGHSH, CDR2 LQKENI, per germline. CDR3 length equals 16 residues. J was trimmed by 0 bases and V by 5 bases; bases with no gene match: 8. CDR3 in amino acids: CASSSTGGPLNTEAFF. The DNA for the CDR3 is TGTGCCAGCTCATCAACAGGGGGTCCTTTGAACACTGAAGCTTTCTTT.

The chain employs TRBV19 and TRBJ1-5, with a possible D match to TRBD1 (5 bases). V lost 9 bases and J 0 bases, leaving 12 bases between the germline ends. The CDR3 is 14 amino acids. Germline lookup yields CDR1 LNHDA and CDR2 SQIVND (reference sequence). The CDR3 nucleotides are TGTGCCAGCTCGGGGGTTTATAGCAATCAGCCCCAGCATTTT. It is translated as CASSGVYSNQPQHF.

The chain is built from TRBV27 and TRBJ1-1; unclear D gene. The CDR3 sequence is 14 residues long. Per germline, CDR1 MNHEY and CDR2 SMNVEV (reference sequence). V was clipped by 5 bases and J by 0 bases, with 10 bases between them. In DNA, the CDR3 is TGTGCCAGCAGTGCCTATATAATGAACACTGAAGCTTTCTTT. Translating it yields CASSAYIMNTEAFF.

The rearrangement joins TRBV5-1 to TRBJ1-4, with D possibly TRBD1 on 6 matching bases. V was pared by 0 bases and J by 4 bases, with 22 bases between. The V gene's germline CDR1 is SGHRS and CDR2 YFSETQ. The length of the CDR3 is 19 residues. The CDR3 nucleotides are TGCGCCAGCAGCTTGGCTGGGGGCAAGGTCTTAGGGATTAATGAAAAACTGTTTTTT. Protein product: CASSLAGGKVLGINEKLFF.

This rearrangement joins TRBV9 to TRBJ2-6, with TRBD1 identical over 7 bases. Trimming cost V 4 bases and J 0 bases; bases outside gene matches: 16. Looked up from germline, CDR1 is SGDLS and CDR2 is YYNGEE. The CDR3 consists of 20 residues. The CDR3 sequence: CASSPRAGTEILSGANVLTF. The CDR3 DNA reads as TGTGCCAGCAGCCCGCGAGCAGGGACAGAGATCCTCTCTGGGGCCAACGTCCTGACTTTC.

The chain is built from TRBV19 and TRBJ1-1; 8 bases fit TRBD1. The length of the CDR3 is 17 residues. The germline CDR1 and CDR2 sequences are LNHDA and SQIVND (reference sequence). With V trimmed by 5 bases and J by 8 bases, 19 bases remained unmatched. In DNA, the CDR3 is TGTGCCAGTAGTGACCCCGATCCAGGACCGAACAGGGGGGAAGCTTTCTTT. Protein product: CASSDPDPGPNRGEAFF.

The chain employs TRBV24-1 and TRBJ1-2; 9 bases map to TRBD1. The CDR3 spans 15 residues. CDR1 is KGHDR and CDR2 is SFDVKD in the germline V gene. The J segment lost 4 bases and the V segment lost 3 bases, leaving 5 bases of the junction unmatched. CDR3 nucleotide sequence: TGTGCCACCAGTGATCGGACAGGGGAAGGCTATGGCTACACCTTC. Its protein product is CATSDRTGEGYGYTF.